The 27 T cell receptor beta chains in this list originate from one sample, sequenced in a study of blood T cell repertoires in COVID-19. The assay was immunoSEQ multiplex PCR, and TCRdb's table has in-frame clones only and misses some. The table shows roughly 200,000 clones, with around 80% occurring only once. Sequencing input: peripheral blood. Receptors originate from an elderly woman with COVID-19, enrolled during active disease.

The chain has TRBV4-1 and TRBJ2-5; 12 nucleotides line up with TRBD2. The CDR3 loop spans 17 amino acids. Trimming cost V 3 bases and J 3 bases; bases outside gene matches: 8. Germline V lookup: CDR1 MGHRA, CDR2 YSYEKL. This CDR3 reads CASSQTPSSGGEETQYF. The DNA of the CDR3 is TGCGCCAGCAGCCAGACCCCGTCTAGCGGGGGGGAAGAGACCCAGTACTTC.

The chain employs TRBV7-2 and TRBJ2-5; D is perhaps TRBD2 (6 bases). Germline lookup yields CDR1 SGHTA and CDR2 FQGNSA. Deletions cut 6 bases from V and 1 base from J, with 15 bases between. The CDR3 consists of 15 residues. Written as DNA, the CDR3 is TGTGCCAGCAGTTTTAGCGCGGGGCCCCAAGAGACCCAGTACTTC. Translating gives CASSFSAGPQETQYF.

The chain uses TRBV5-1 and TRBJ2-5; 11 nucleotides match TRBD2. The CDR3 is made up of 17 amino acids. Trimming cost V 0 bases and J 4 bases; bases outside gene matches: 8. Looked up from germline, CDR1 is SGHRS and CDR2 is YFSETQ. The CDR3 sequence is CASSLARLAGGSETQYF. For the CDR3, the DNA is TGCGCCAGCAGCTTGGCCAGGCTAGCGGGGGGCTCAGAGACCCAGTACTTC.

This chain links TRBV11-2 with TRBJ2-2, with D possibly being TRBD2 (5 bases). Germline lookup yields CDR1 SGHAT and CDR2 FQNNGV. V lost 1 base and J 7 bases, leaving 16 bases between the germline ends. The CDR3 extends over 16 amino acids. Here the CDR3 reads CASSLGGRRTGGELFF. The CDR3, as DNA: TGTGCCAGCAGCTTAGGAGGGCGCAGGACGGGCGGGGAGCTGTTTTTT.

The table lists this clone with a few counts. The chain uses TRBV27 and TRBJ1-1; 7 nucleotides align to TRBD1. Germline V CDR1 and CDR2: MNHEY, SMNVEV (reference sequence). V was pared by 6 bases and J by 3 bases, with 13 bases of the junction left unmatched. The CDR3 contains 16 residues. In DNA form, the CDR3 reads TGTGCCAGCAGCAGTGACAGGGTGCTTAGGTACACTGAAGCTTTCTTT. Its translation: CASSSDRVLRYTEAFF.

V usage is TRBV2 and J usage is TRBJ2-7; 8 nucleotides align to TRBD1. Germline V lookup: CDR1 SNHLY, CDR2 FYNNEI. CDR3 length: 15 residues. The V segment lost 7 bases and the J segment 2 bases; nucleotides outside the gene matches: 10. CDR3 amino acids: CASTPSGQDTYEQYF. CDR3 nucleotides: TGTGCCAGCACCCCCTCGGGACAGGATACCTACGAGCAGTACTTC.

The rearrangement uses TRBV7-9 and TRBJ1-4, with 7 bases fitting TRBD1. J was trimmed by 3 bases and V by 6 bases; bases with no gene match: 4. The germline V gene has CDR1 SEHNR and CDR2 FQNEAQ (reference sequence). The CDR3 consists of 14 residues. CDR3 sequence (DNA): TGTGCCAGCAGTCCAACAGGGGCTAATGAAAAACTGTTTTTT. Its protein product is CASSPTGANEKLFF.

The chain employs TRBV6-5 and TRBJ1-2; possibly TRBD1 for D (6 bases). The CDR3 loop spans 13 amino acids. The ends were cut back, 3 bases at V and 8 bases at J, with 13 bases in the middle. Looked up from germline, CDR1 is MNHEY and CDR2 is SVGAGI. This chain's CDR3 is CASSYHRAYGYTF. The CDR3 DNA follows: TGTGCCAGCAGTTATCACAGGGCCTACGGCTACACCTTC.

DNA for the CDR3: TGTGCCAGCAGCTTAGGTATTAGCGGGGGGAATTTCCAAGAGACCCAGTACTTC. This codes for CASSLGISGGNFQETQYF. This sequence joins TRBV11-2 and TRBJ2-5; 10 nucleotides agree with TRBD2. Germline CDR1 reads SGHAT; CDR2 reads FQNNGV. CDR3 length: 18 residues. The V gene end was trimmed by 1 base and the J gene end by 1 base; junction bases not matched to a gene: 9.

V gene TRBV2 combines with J gene TRBJ2-5; 13 bases align to TRBD2. The CDR3 runs to 15 residues. CDR1 SNHLY and CDR2 FYNNEI come from the germline V gene. The V segment lost 4 bases and the J segment 6 bases; nucleotides outside the gene matches: 5. Here the CDR3 DNA reads TGTGCCAGCAGTGGTACTAGCGGGGGGGCTAAGACCCAGTACTTC. This sequence encodes CASSGTSGGAKTQYF.

The V call is TRBV7-6, the J call TRBJ1-6, with unresolved D. Germline CDR1 is SGHVS and CDR2 is FNYEAQ. This CDR3 contains 16 residues. Trimming took 5 bases from V and 6 from J, leaving 17 bases between them. The CDR3 region is CASSPDPGGVNSPLHF. CDR3 nucleotide sequence: TGTGCCAGCAGCCCCGATCCGGGAGGAGTTAATTCACCCCTCCACTTT.

The chain couples TRBV2 to TRBJ2-3, with a possible D match to TRBD2 (5 bases). Trimming cost V 8 bases and J 0 bases, with 15 bases left between them. Germline V gene data show CDR1 as SNHLY and CDR2 as FYNNEI. CDR3 length: 15 amino acids. Here the CDR3 reads CASVRASRSTDTQYF. DNA for the CDR3: TGTGCCAGCGTTCGCGCTAGCAGGAGCACAGATACGCAGTATTTT. The full variable domain, rest sourced from reference TRBV2 and TRBJ2-3, is EPEVTQTPSHQVTQMGQEVILRCVPISNHLYFYWYRQILGQKVEFLVSFYNNEISEKSEIFDDQFSVERPDGSNFTLKIRSTKLEDSAMYFCASVRASRSTDTQYFGPGTRLTVL.

The CDR3, as DNA: TGTGCCAGCAGCCCCACAGGGTTCACTGGAAACACCATATATTTT. Its translation: CASSPTGFTGNTIYF. The chain combines TRBV7-9 with TRBJ1-3; D is possibly TRBD1 (6 bases). Germline CDR1 reads SEHNR; CDR2 reads FQNEAQ (reference sequence). The CDR3 extends over 15 amino acids. V lost 5 bases, J lost 2 bases, and 13 bases lay in between. The full variable domain, in which reference TRBV7-9 and TRBJ1-3 provide the parts outside the CDR3, is DTGVSQNPRHKITKRGQNVTFRCDPISEHNRLYWYRQTLGQGPEFLTYFQNEAQLEKSRLLSDRFSAERPKGSFSTLEIQRTEQGDSAMYLCASSPTGFTGNTIYFGEGSWLTVV.

As DNA, the CDR3 is TGTGCCAGCAGTTTAATTCCAGGGGGGAACACTGAAGCTTTCTTT. This translates into CASSLIPGGNTEAFF. The chain carries TRBV27 and TRBJ1-1, with 7 bases aligning to TRBD1. Germline V CDR1 and CDR2: MNHEY, SMNVEV (reference sequence). This CDR3 spans 15 amino acids. The junction had 4 bases not matched to a gene; V was cut back by 2 bases and J by 1 base.

The genes are TRBV2 and TRBJ1-2; no clear D gene. V lost 6 bases and J lost 5, with 10 bases in between. The CDR3 is 12 amino acids. CDR1 and CDR2 from the germline V gene are SNHLY and FYNNEI. CDR3 sequence: CASSFKTYGYTF. The CDR3, as DNA: TGTGCCAGCAGCTTTAAAACTTATGGCTACACCTTC.

The sample holds a few counts of this clone. The chain recombines TRBV24-1 with TRBJ1-2; 10 nucleotides agree with TRBD1. V trimming: 12 bases; J trimming: 4 bases; junction bases outside the gene matches: 13. The germline gives CDR1 KGHDR, CDR2 SFDVKD. The CDR3 extends over 15 amino acids. CDR3 in amino acids: CAAGTGVGGGYGYTF. Written as DNA, the CDR3 is TGTGCCGCTGGGACAGGGGTAGGGGGCGGCTATGGCTACACCTTC.

The chain employs TRBV9 and TRBJ1-6; D possibly corresponds to TRBD1 (5 bases). Trimming cost V 0 bases and J 7 bases, with 11 bases left between them. This CDR3 comprises 15 residues. Looked up from germline, CDR1 is SGDLS and CDR2 is YYNGEE. The CDR3, as DNA: TGTGCCAGCAGCGTAGCGGGGGGTAGCAATTCACCCCTCCACTTT. The encoded protein is CASSVAGGSNSPLHF.

This chain uses TRBV10-3 with TRBJ1-1; D remains ambiguous. Trimming took 3 bases from V and 5 from J, leaving 10 bases between them. This CDR3 region has 13 residues. Looked up from germline, CDR1 is ENHRY and CDR2 is SYGVKD. CDR3 loop: CAISESGVTEAFF. The CDR3 DNA follows: TGTGCCATCAGTGAATCGGGAGTTACTGAAGCTTTCTTT.

This chain connects TRBV6-5 to TRBJ2-2, with D possibly matching TRBD1 (5 bases). There are 14 residues in the CDR3. Germline V gene lookup returns CDR1 MNHEY and CDR2 SVGAGI. Trimming shortened V by 7 bases and J by 2 bases, and 11 bases separated the two germline ends. CDR3 protein: CASIRQYNTGELFF. Written as DNA, the CDR3 is TGTGCCAGCATCCGACAGTATAACACCGGGGAGCTGTTTTTT.

The CDR3: CASSPLGTGNTGELFF. The CDR3 DNA follows: TGTGCCAGCAGCCCACTCGGGACTGGGAACACCGGGGAGCTGTTTTTT. The chain recombines TRBV11-1 with TRBJ2-2; D may be TRBD2 (6 bases). CDR3 length: 16 amino acids. Germline V gives CDR1 SGHAT, CDR2 FQDESV (reference sequence). Trimming removed 5 bases from V and 1 base from J, with 14 bases in between.

This clone was observed once. The chain carries TRBV24-1 and TRBJ2-5; 9 nucleotides match TRBD2. This CDR3 has 15 amino acids. Germline V gene sequence: CDR1 KGHDR, CDR2 SFDVKD. The V gene end was trimmed by 6 bases and the J gene end by 0 bases; junction bases not matched to a gene: 4. CDR3 amino acids: CATSSGGTYQETQYF. The CDR3 DNA reads TGTGCCACCAGTAGCGGGGGGACCTACCAAGAGACCCAGTACTTC.

The chain recombines TRBV20-1 with TRBJ1-1, with 8 bases lining up with TRBD1. The length of the CDR3 is 13 residues. J gave up 8 bases and V 3 bases, and 8 bases lay outside the gene matches. Germline V gene data show CDR1 as DFQATT and CDR2 as SNEGSKA (reference sequence). CDR3 amino acids: CSASTGGTGEAFF. CDR3 bases: TGCAGTGCTAGTACAGGGGGAACAGGAGAAGCTTTCTTT.

This clone showed up just once. The rearrangement links TRBV2 to TRBJ1-1; D ambiguous. The ends were cut back, 1 base at V and 0 bases at J, with 9 bases in the middle. The CDR3 totals 15 residues. The germline CDR1 and CDR2 sequences are SNHLY and FYNNEI. As DNA, the CDR3 is TGTGCCAGCAGTGAAGGGGAGGTAGTGAACACTGAAGCTTTCTTT. Its protein product is CASSEGEVVNTEAFF. Complete variable domain (other parts from reference TRBV2 and TRBJ1-1): EPEVTQTPSHQVTQMGQEVILRCVPISNHLYFYWYRQILGQKVEFLVSFYNNEISEKSEIFDDQFSVERPDGSNFTLKIRSTKLEDSAMYFCASSEGEVVNTEAFFGQGTRLTVV.

V and J are TRBV14 and TRBJ2-1; TRBD1 might be the D (5 bases). V was clipped by 5 bases and J by 6 bases, with 14 bases between them. The length of the CDR3 is 14 residues. CDR1 and CDR2 from the germline V gene are SGHDN and FVKESK. CDR3 residues: CASSVLDRSNEQFF. Written as DNA, the CDR3 is TGTGCCAGCAGCGTTTTAGACAGATCCAATGAGCAGTTCTTC.

This chain uses TRBV6-5 with TRBJ2-5, with TRBD2 matching 10 bases. Trimming cost V 6 bases and J 5 bases; bases outside gene matches: 6. In germline, CDR1 is MNHEY, CDR2 SVGAGI. The CDR3 length is 14 residues. The CDR3 loop reads CASRPAGGAETQYF. CDR3 bases: TGTGCCAGCAGACCAGCGGGGGGGGCGGAGACCCAGTACTTC.

This chain uses TRBV6-5 with TRBJ1-1; D might be TRBD1 (6 bases). Germline V gene data show CDR1 as MNHEY and CDR2 as SVGAGI. This CDR3 spans 13 amino acids. V was clipped by 0 bases and J by 7 bases, with 9 bases between them. The CDR3, as DNA: TGTGCCAGCAGTTACTCGAAGGGGGTTGAAGCTTTCTTT. Its translation is CASSYSKGVEAFF.

The chain has TRBV19 and TRBJ2-7; 9 bases line up with TRBD1. This CDR3 contains 15 residues. The germline V gene has CDR1 LNHDA and CDR2 SQIVND (reference sequence). The J segment lost 3 bases and the V segment lost 7 bases, leaving 10 bases of the junction unmatched. CDR3 amino acids: CASIISGTGHYEQYV. The CDR3 DNA sequence: TGTGCCAGTATCATATCGGGGACAGGGCACTACGAGCAGTACGTC.